These 18 T cell receptor beta chains came from one sample sequenced in a study of T cell responses to AZD1222 COVID-19 vaccine. Assay: immunoSEQ multiplex PCR; the TCRdb copy retains only in-frame clones and omits some. Of about 160,000 clones listed, 88% are singletons. Sequencing was performed on peripheral blood, taken 28 days after the second AZD1222 dose. These receptor sequences come from an adult who received the AZD1222 COVID-19 vaccine.

V is TRBV6-6 and J is TRBJ1-5, with 7 bases that match TRBD1. Germline assignment: CDR1 MNHNY and CDR2 SVGAGI (reference sequence). The CDR3 runs to 12 residues. With V trimmed by 8 bases and J by 5 bases, 3 bases remained unmatched. The CDR3 loop reads CASRDRDQPQHF. The DNA of the CDR3 is TGTGCCAGCCGGGACAGAGATCAGCCCCAGCATTTT.

The DNA for the CDR3 is TGTGCCAGCAGCTTCACGGGACAGCCGCAGTATTTT. It translates to CASSFTGQPQYF. This sequence joins TRBV7-8 and TRBJ2-3; 7 nucleotides agree with TRBD1. Losses at the gene ends were 3 bases for V and 10 bases for J; bases not matched to a gene: 4. The CDR3 runs to 12 residues. Germline CDR1 SGHVS, CDR2 FQNEAQ.

This clone occurred once. The CDR3 coding sequence is TGTGCCAGTACCACCTGGGCGGGGGCCAATCAGCCCCAGCATTTT. As protein: CASTTWAGANQPQHF. This chain links TRBV19 with TRBJ1-5, with D perhaps matching TRBD1 (6 bases). Germline CDR1 and CDR2: LNHDA and SQIVND (reference sequence). Between the trimmed V and J ends, which lost 7 bases and 3 bases, there was a span of 16 bases. The CDR3 covers 15 residues.

The chain recombines TRBV9 with TRBJ1-4; 7 nucleotides agree with TRBD1. CDR3 length: 16 amino acids. Germline CDR1 SGDLS, CDR2 YYNGEE. The junction had 13 bases not matched to a gene; V was cut back by 7 bases and J by 4 bases. CDR3 amino acids: CASGGGGAWSNEKLFF. The CDR3 nucleotides read TGTGCCAGCGGAGGGGGCGGGGCTTGGAGTAATGAAAAACTGTTTTTT.

The chain carries TRBV6-6 and TRBJ1-2; the D is unclear. Trimming took 4 bases from V and 0 from J, leaving 9 bases between them. Germline V gene data show CDR1 as MNHNY and CDR2 as SVGAGI (reference sequence). The CDR3 sequence is 14 residues long. CDR3 residues: CASSSAIANYGYTF. The CDR3 DNA reads TGTGCCAGCAGTTCGGCAATTGCTAACTATGGCTACACCTTC.

J is TRBJ2-5 and V is TRBV2; 7 bases line up with TRBD1. The germline CDR1 and CDR2 sequences are SNHLY and FYNNEI. The CDR3 covers 13 residues. Trimming removed 9 bases from V and 4 bases from J; junction bases left unmatched: 8. CDR3 region: CASSGTASETQYF. The CDR3 nucleotides are TGTGCCAGTTCCGGGACAGCATCAGAGACCCAGTACTTC.

The sample holds one count of this clone. The chain couples TRBV23-1 to TRBJ2-2, with 10 bases that match TRBD2. TRBV23-1 is identified as an open reading frame with a role that is uncertain. The CDR3 extends over 14 amino acids. The V segment lost 8 bases and the J segment 4 bases; nucleotides outside the gene matches: 4. The CDR3 region has the DNA TGCGCCAGCTCCAGCGGGGGGGTCACCGGGGAGCTGTTTTTT. This gives the protein CASSSGGVTGELFF.

CDR3 nucleotide sequence: TGCAGTGCTTCGGGCGCCGCTGAAGCTTTCTTT. This gives the protein CSASGAAEAFF. The chain couples TRBV20-1 to TRBJ1-1; D is undetermined. The germline CDR1 and CDR2 sequences are DFQATT and SNEGSKA (reference sequence). CDR3 length equals 11 residues. Trimming took 5 bases from V and 6 from J, leaving 10 bases between them.

The rearrangement links TRBV5-1 to TRBJ1-1; D is ambiguous. Per germline, CDR1 SGHRS and CDR2 YFSETQ. The V and J ends lost 4 bases and 0 bases respectively, with 7 bases between them. CDR3 length: 13 amino acids. CDR3: CASSPQMNTEAFF. The CDR3 bases are TGCGCCAGCAGCCCACAGATGAACACTGAAGCTTTCTTT. Complete variable domain (other parts from reference TRBV5-1 and TRBJ1-1): KAGVTQTPRYLIKTRGQQVTLSCSPISGHRSVSWYQQTPGQGLQFLFEYFSETQRNKGNFPGRFSGRQFSNSRSEMNVSTLELGDSALYLCASSPQMNTEAFFGQGTRLTVV.

The V and J genes are TRBV6-6 and TRBJ2-7, with D perhaps TRBD1 or TRBD2 (6 bases each). CDR1 is MNHNY and CDR2 is SVGAGI in the germline V gene (reference sequence). The length of the CDR3 is 15 residues. V was trimmed by 2 bases and J by 2 bases, leaving 13 bases between them. The CDR3 nucleotides are TGTGCCAGCAGTTACAGGGGGGCGAGTACCTACGAGCAGTACTTC. Translating it yields CASSYRGASTYEQYF.

The chain is built from TRBV20-1 and TRBJ2-1; TRBD2 aligns across 8 bases. From germline, CDR1 is DFQATT and CDR2 SNEGSKA (reference sequence). Trimming cost V 3 bases and J 4 bases; bases outside gene matches: 11. The CDR3 is 16 amino acids. The CDR3 loop reads CSASSGVLSVYNEQFF. The CDR3 bases are TGCAGTGCTAGTAGCGGGGTTTTATCCGTTTACAATGAGCAGTTCTTC.

The chain is built from TRBV27 and TRBJ1-2, with D unresolved. The CDR3 totals 15 residues. Germline V gene lookup returns CDR1 MNHEY and CDR2 SMNVEV (reference sequence). V lost 8 bases, J lost 8 bases, and 24 bases lay in between. Here the CDR3 reads CASRMVARVRSGYTF. CDR3 DNA: TGTGCCAGCCGTATGGTGGCGAGGGTAAGATCCGGCTACACCTTC.

CDR3 nucleotides: TGTGCCAGCAGCTTACCGTGGCTAGAAGAGACCCAGTACTTC. This sequence encodes CASSLPWLEETQYF. V and J are TRBV7-9 and TRBJ2-5; D not certain. Germline V CDR1 and CDR2: SEHNR, FQNEAQ (reference sequence). This CDR3 region has 14 residues. V was clipped by 2 bases and J by 3 bases, with 10 bases between them. The entire variable domain, with the rest obtained from reference TRBV7-9 and TRBJ2-5, is as follows: DTGVSQNPRHKITKRGQNVTFRCDPISEHNRLYWYRQTLGQGPEFLTYFQNEAQLEKSRLLSDRFSAERPKGSFSTLEIQRTEQGDSAMYLCASSLPWLEETQYFGPGTRLLVL.

The rearrangement links TRBV28 to TRBJ2-7, with 7 bases identical to TRBD2. CDR1 is MDHEN and CDR2 is SYDVKM in the germline V gene. The CDR3 runs 11 residues. The ends lost 8 bases at V and 5 bases at J; junction bases unmatched: 3. DNA of the CDR3: TGTGCCAGCGGGGGGGGAGACGAGCAGTACTTC. It codes for CASGGGDEQYF.

The sample holds a few counts of this clone. This chain links TRBV11-1 with TRBJ1-1; 9 bases agree with TRBD1. CDR3 size: 14 residues. V dropped 5 bases and J dropped 9; count of bases not matched to a gene: 10. Germline CDR1 reads SGHAT; CDR2 reads FQDESV (reference sequence). CDR3 in DNA: TGTGCCAGCAGCCACACAGTCGGACAGGGGAAAGCTTTCTTT. Translating gives CASSHTVGQGKAFF.

The rearrangement uses TRBV30 and TRBJ1-4; D gene unclear. Trimming removed 0 bases at V and 6 bases at J, with 11 bases between. This CDR3 is built from 14 residues. Germline CDR1 is GTSNPN and CDR2 is SVGIG (reference sequence). This CDR3 is CAWSVDTVDEKLFF. CDR3 DNA sequence: TGTGCCTGGAGTGTAGATACAGTGGATGAAAAACTGTTTTTT.

The chain employs TRBV27 and TRBJ1-1; the match to TRBD1 covers 9 bases. The CDR3 spans 13 residues. V gave up 5 bases and J gave up 11 bases; unmatched junction bases: 9. CDR1 is MNHEY and CDR2 is SMNVEV in the germline V gene (reference sequence). The CDR3 loop reads CASSRRDRVRAFF. Written as DNA, the CDR3 is TGTGCCAGCAGTCGTCGGGACAGGGTTCGCGCTTTCTTT.

This chain joins TRBV7-2 and TRBJ1-2, with no clear D. Germline loops: CDR1 SGHTA, CDR2 FQGNSA. The V and J ends lost 2 bases and 7 bases respectively, with 11 bases between them. The CDR3 runs to 13 residues. The CDR3 region has the DNA TGTGCCAGCAGCTTAACGATGTCGGGTGGCTACACCTTC. It translates to CASSLTMSGGYTF. Variable domain in full (rest from reference TRBV7-2 and TRBJ1-2): GAGVSQSPSNKVTEKGKDVELRCDPISGHTALYWYRQSLGQGLEFLIYFQGNSAPDKSGLPSDRFSAERTGGSVSTLTIQRTQQEDSAVYLCASSLTMSGGYTFGSGTRLTVV.